Listed below are T cell receptor beta chains from one sample, sequenced in a study of breast tumors, draining lymph nodes, adjacent tissues. TCRdb independently ran MiXCR on the multiplex PCR reads; one entry per CDR3 protein. The sample records about 170,000 distinct CDR3 sequences, 33% being singletons. Sequencing used axillary lymph node tissue. The origin of the receptors is a female donor with breast cancer. Some clones in this sample may be carry-over from other donors' samples. Each CDR3 is given without its conserved first and last residue.

CDR3,J,V
ASSFNGRRNEKLF,TRBJ1-4,TRBV12-3/TRBV12-4
SARSGGYNQPQH,TRBJ1-5,TRBV20-1
ASSVAGGGNRREQH,TRBJ2-7,TRBV9
ASSFDLSVLLCQHLGAPLH,TRBJ1-6,TRBV5-1
ASSGRGGSSYNEQF,TRBJ2-1,TRBV19
ASSLGRRMGTGELF,TRBJ2-2,TRBV7-2
ASSQEGAGVYEQY,TRBJ2-7,TRBV4-1
ASSTRTPPYEQY,TRBJ2-7,TRBV28
ASSRDSLQDTQY,TRBJ2-5,TRBV5-1
ASSPGLPNLEQY,TRBJ2-7,TRBV12-3/TRBV12-4
ASNRQVTSYEQY,TRBJ2-7,TRBV2
AWSGETRVAGELF,TRBJ2-2,TRBV30
ASSLEWGAIYNEQF,TRBJ2-1,TRBV7-9
ASTFRSGGTGELF,TRBJ2-2,TRBV28
ASDEQGPGELF,TRBJ2-2,TRBV10-2
ASSTPYGGDLYNEQF,TRBJ2-1,TRBV19
ASSVYRGSGANVLT,TRBJ2-6,TRBV7-3
ASSTLGTDTQY,TRBJ2-3,TRBV5-4
ASSETPTGYTGELF,TRBJ2-2,TRBV10-1
AITPDREGDTQY,TRBJ2-3,TRBV10-3
ASRERGGLNTEAF,TRBJ1-1,TRBV13
ASSSHAGGYT,TRBJ1-2,TRBV7-9
ASSLEGGRMEQY,TRBJ2-7,TRBV5-1
SVEDSGNPTDTQY,TRBJ2-3,TRBV29-1
ASSLAGGAGGNKKGTQY,TRBJ2-5,TRBV7-2
ASRGEDYGYT,TRBJ1-2,TRBV19
ATSATDSVFEQY,TRBJ2-7,TRBV24-1
SARPGGVVF,TRBJ2-1,TRBV20-1
ASSWDRAKETQY,TRBJ2-5,TRBV28
ASSSSGGINYGYT,TRBJ1-2,TRBV5-4
ASSPSGLAGTDTQY,TRBJ2-3,TRBV6-2/TRBV6-3
ASSQDGPFGDRDSEYGYT,TRBJ1-2,TRBV4-1
ASSPGASGSIYEQY,TRBJ2-7,TRBV7-3
ASSSRGREGGELF,TRBJ2-2,TRBV12-3/TRBV12-4
ASSSRLAGGASDTQY,TRBJ2-3,TRBV28